These 21 T cell receptor beta chains originate from one sample sequenced in a study of T cell changes during pregnancy in multiple sclerosis. Measured with immunoSEQ multiplex PCR; TCRdb has only the in-frame clones, and not every one. The repertoire holds around 31,000 clones, with approximately 90% as singletons. Sequences were derived from CD8+ T cells from peripheral blood mononuclear cells, sampled in the second trimester of pregnancy. The origin of the receptors is a female donor with multiple sclerosis, enrolled in a pregnancy study.

The chain has TRBV27 and TRBJ1-1, with D possibly matching TRBD1 (5 bases). V was pared by 6 bases and J by 8 bases, with 10 bases between. Germline loops: CDR1 MNHEY, CDR2 SMNVEV (reference sequence). The CDR3 length is 11 residues. The CDR3 sequence is CASRTGGEAFF. In DNA, the CDR3 is TGTGCCAGCAGGACCGGGGGGGAAGCTTTCTTT.

A single count supports this clone. The chain joins TRBV18 to TRBJ2-7; the match to TRBD1 covers 7 bases. This CDR3 is 16 amino acids long. Germline assignment: CDR1 KGHSH and CDR2 LQKENI. V lost 0 bases and J lost 0; bases outside the gene matches: 5. This CDR3 reads CASSPPTGLSSYEQYF. The CDR3 nucleotides read TGTGCCAGCTCACCACCGACAGGGCTTAGCTCCTACGAGCAGTACTTC.

The chain is built from TRBV6-5 and TRBJ1-1, with TRBD1 as a possible D gene (5 bases). The CDR3 sequence is 14 residues long. Germline V lookup: CDR1 MNHEY, CDR2 SVGAGI. The ends were cut back, 0 bases at V and 1 base at J, with 6 bases in the middle. As DNA, the CDR3 is TGTGCCAGCAGTTACTCGGGGGGGAACACTGAAGCTTTCTTT. Translated, it gives CASSYSGGNTEAFF.

The genes are TRBV12-5 and TRBJ2-7; D is possibly TRBD1 (5 bases). Germline V lookup: CDR1 LGHNT, CDR2 FRNRAP. Trimming removed 2 bases from V and 3 bases from J, with 5 bases in between. The CDR3 loop spans 12 amino acids. The CDR3 DNA reads as TGTGCTAGTGGTTTGACAGGCTACGAGCAGTACTTC. Protein sequence: CASGLTGYEQYF. The full variable domain, rest sourced from reference TRBV12-5 and TRBJ2-7, is DARVTQTPRHKVTEMGQEVTMRCQPILGHNTVFWYRQTMMQGLELLAYFRNRAPLDDSGMPKDRFSAEMPDATLATLKIQPSEPRDSAVYFCASGLTGYEQYFGPGTRLTVT.

The rearrangement uses TRBV11-2 and TRBJ2-1, with 9 bases aligning to TRBD2. From germline, CDR1 is SGHAT and CDR2 FQNNGV. The V segment lost 5 bases and the J segment 9 bases; nucleotides outside the gene matches: 11. CDR3 length equals 15 residues. The CDR3 reads CASSRRLAEVTEQFF. For the CDR3, the DNA is TGTGCCAGCAGCCGGAGACTAGCGGAAGTGACTGAGCAGTTCTTC.

The V call is TRBV27, the J call TRBJ1-2; TRBD1 might be the D (6 bases). Germline lookup yields CDR1 MNHEY and CDR2 SMNVEV (reference sequence). CDR3 length equals 13 residues. V was trimmed by 3 bases and J by 2 bases, leaving 7 bases between them. DNA of the CDR3: TGTGCCAGCAGTTTGACAGGCAACTATGGCTACACCTTC. Residues: CASSLTGNYGYTF.

V usage is TRBV19 and J usage is TRBJ2-1; weak D call: TRBD1 (5 bases). CDR1 is LNHDA, CDR2 SQIVND, per germline (reference sequence). Trimming removed 5 bases from V and 6 bases from J, with 8 bases in between. The CDR3 sequence is 12 residues long. This chain's CDR3 is CASSQGINEQFF. In DNA, the CDR3 is TGTGCCAGTAGTCAGGGAATCAATGAGCAGTTCTTC.

V and J are TRBV2 and TRBJ2-1; perhaps TRBD2 as D (6 bases). This CDR3 has 14 amino acids. Trimming took 4 bases from V and 6 from J, leaving 13 bases between them. Per germline, CDR1 SNHLY and CDR2 FYNNEI. The CDR3 DNA is TGTGCCAGCAGTGGTCTTAGCGGTCCCAATGAGCAGTTCTTC. Translation: CASSGLSGPNEQFF.

V is TRBV5-4 and J is TRBJ1-1; TRBD1 matches 10 bases. The germline CDR1 and CDR2 sequences are SGHNT and YYREEE (reference sequence). CDR3 length equals 18 residues. V shed 0 bases and J 0 bases; nucleotides not matched to a gene: 8. As DNA, the CDR3 is TGTGCCAGCAGCTTGGCGGGACAGGGGCTCCCGATGAACACTGAAGCTTTCTTT. As protein: CASSLAGQGLPMNTEAFF. The whole variable domain, remainder taken from reference TRBV5-4 and TRBJ1-1, is ETGVTQSPTHLIKTRGQQVTLRCSSQSGHNTVSWYQQALGQGPQFIFQYYREEENGRGNFPPRFSGLQFPNYSSELNVNALELDDSALYLCASSLAGQGLPMNTEAFFGQGTRLTVV.

This sequence joins TRBV7-2 and TRBJ2-6; D gene unclear. Trimming took off 5 bases at V and 0 bases at J, with 5 bases between the two ends. Looked up from germline, CDR1 is SGHTA and CDR2 is FQGNSA. This CDR3 spans 14 amino acids. Here the CDR3 DNA reads TGTGCCAGCAGCCCCAGCTCTGGGGCCAACGTCCTGACTTTC. Its protein is CASSPSSGANVLTF.

The V and J genes are TRBV19 and TRBJ1-1, with a weak D call TRBD1 (6 bases). CDR1 is LNHDA and CDR2 is SQIVND in the germline V gene (reference sequence). V was clipped by 1 base and J by 10 bases, with 13 bases between them. This CDR3 comprises 13 residues. The CDR3: CASSIGGGPRAFF. CDR3 DNA: TGTGCCAGTAGTATAGGGGGGGGCCCGAGAGCTTTCTTT. Supplemented by reference TRBV19 and TRBJ1-1, the full variable domain reads DGGITQSPKYLFRKEGQNVTLSCEQNLNHDAMYWYRQDPGQGLRLIYYSQIVNDFQKGDIAEGYSVSREKKESFPLTVTSAQKNPTAFYLCASSIGGGPRAFFGQGTRLTVV.

V is TRBV28 and J is TRBJ1-1, with D possibly matching TRBD1 (5 bases). Germline V CDR1 and CDR2: MDHEN, SYDVKM. This CDR3 has 15 amino acids. V lost 3 bases to trimming and J lost 3 bases, with 14 bases between them. The CDR3: CASSFITTGDTEAFF. The CDR3, as DNA: TGTGCCAGCAGTTTCATCACGACGGGGGACACTGAAGCTTTCTTT.

V is TRBV5-4 and J is TRBJ2-5, with a tentative D call TRBD2 (5 bases). V was trimmed by 0 bases and J by 10 bases, leaving 13 bases between them. The length of the CDR3 is 13 residues. CDR1 is SGHNT, CDR2 YYREEE, per germline (reference sequence). The CDR3 loop reads CASSLVYPRDQYF. CDR3 nucleotide sequence: TGTGCCAGCAGCTTGGTTTACCCTCGGGACCAGTACTTC. The full variable domain, completed using reference TRBV5-4 and TRBJ2-5, is ETGVTQSPTHLIKTRGQQVTLRCSSQSGHNTVSWYQQALGQGPQFIFQYYREEENGRGNFPPRFSGLQFPNYSSELNVNALELDDSALYLCASSLVYPRDQYFGPGTRLLVL.

The rearrangement links TRBV5-1 to TRBJ2-7, with a tentative D call TRBD1 (5 bases). Germline V gene data show CDR1 as SGHRS and CDR2 as YFSETQ. The CDR3 loop spans 14 amino acids. The V and J ends lost 1 base and 1 base respectively, with 9 bases between them. CDR3 sequence reads: CASSLQGLSYEQYF. CDR3 coding DNA: TGCGCCAGCAGCTTGCAGGGCCTTTCCTACGAGCAGTACTTC.

V is TRBV10-2 and J is TRBJ2-5; 7 bases fit TRBD2. Germline lookup yields CDR1 WSHSY and CDR2 SAAADI. The CDR3 loop spans 15 amino acids. V lost 1 base to trimming and J lost 5 bases; unmatched junction nucleotides: 7. DNA for the CDR3: TGCGCCAGCAGTGAGTTGGGACTACCGGGGGAGACCCAGTACTTC. Protein sequence: CASSELGLPGETQYF.

This chain links TRBV9 with TRBJ2-1, with 9 bases aligning to TRBD2. CDR3 length: 16 amino acids. In germline, CDR1 is SGDLS, CDR2 YYNGEE. J lost 7 bases, V lost 2 bases, and 10 bases had no gene match. CDR3 sequence: CASSVRLAALGNEQFF. DNA for the CDR3: TGTGCCAGCAGCGTCCGACTAGCGGCCCTGGGGAATGAGCAGTTCTTC.

By sample share, this clone is medium-sized. The chain combines TRBV19 with TRBJ2-1; 7 bases fit TRBD2. CDR1 LNHDA and CDR2 SQIVND come from the germline V gene (reference sequence). The CDR3 runs to 15 residues. V was pared by 7 bases and J by 4 bases, with 10 bases of the junction left unmatched. CDR3 bases: TGTGCCAGTACTACCCTAGCGGAAGAATACAATGAGCAGTTCTTC. Its protein product is CASTTLAEEYNEQFF.

This rearrangement joins TRBV4-1 to TRBJ2-1; D is perhaps TRBD2 (6 bases). Between the trimmed V and J ends, which lost 0 bases and 0 bases, there was a span of 18 bases. This CDR3 has 19 residues. Germline V lookup: CDR1 MGHRA, CDR2 YSYEKL. The CDR3 reads CASSQDSPPERASYNEQFF. The CDR3 DNA is TGCGCCAGCAGCCAAGACTCGCCACCAGAGCGGGCCTCCTACAATGAGCAGTTCTTC.

The V gene is TRBV10-3, the J gene TRBJ2-7, with TRBD1 matching 7 bases. CDR1 ENHRY and CDR2 SYGVKD come from the germline V gene. The CDR3 runs to 15 residues. V was clipped by 3 bases and J by 3 bases; unmatched bases: 8. CDR3 DNA: TGTGCCATCAGTGAACCGAGCCAGGGGGTCTACGAGCAGTACTTC. Protein: CAISEPSQGVYEQYF.

V is TRBV27 and J is TRBJ2-7, with TRBD1 identical over 9 bases. Germline values: CDR1 MNHEY, CDR2 SMNVEV (reference sequence). The junction had 8 bases not matched to a gene; V was cut back by 5 bases and J by 3 bases. This CDR3 is built from 15 residues. CDR3 protein: CASSQEDRGYYEQYF. The DNA for the CDR3 is TGTGCCAGCAGTCAAGAGGACAGGGGATACTACGAGCAGTACTTC.

This chain links TRBV4-1 with TRBJ2-7; 11 positions match TRBD2. The CDR3 consists of 17 residues. CDR1 and CDR2 (germline): MGHRA, YSYEKL. The V and J ends lost 1 base and 1 base, in that order; junction bases with no gene match: 6. This CDR3 reads CASSQGRGLADSYEQYF. CDR3 nucleotides: TGCGCCAGCAGCCAAGGAAGGGGACTAGCGGATTCCTACGAGCAGTACTTC.